The rows below give T cell receptor beta chains drawn from one sample of a study of T cell responses to AZD1222 COVID-19 vaccine. TCRdb keeps only in-frame clones here, not all; method: immunoSEQ multiplex PCR. Of some 190,000 clones in the sample, around 91% were seen once. Sequencing used peripheral blood, obtained on day 0 of AZD1222 vaccination. These receptors were taken from an adult in good health. CDR3s include the opening cysteine and the closing phenylalanine or tryptophan. Each record gives: V gene, J gene, CDR3 protein.

TRBV14,TRBJ1-1,CASSPPGGIGLTEAFF
TRBV28,TRBJ1-2,CASSQPASGPGYGYTF
TRBV3-1/TRBV3-2,TRBJ2-3,CASSQSNTQYF
TRBV7-6,TRBJ2-5,CASSPPASGGTQETQYF
TRBV18,TRBJ2-3,CASSQSPGQGGDTQYF
TRBV3-1/TRBV3-2,TRBJ1-2,CTSSQDSGRGYTF
TRBV6-2/TRBV6-3,TRBJ1-1,CASSTDRGNTEAFF
TRBV7-9,TRBJ1-2,CASSPEGYTF
TRBV29-1,TRBJ2-3,CSVSPRLAPDTQYF
TRBV4-3,TRBJ2-3,CASSQDEAENTDTQYF
TRBV19,TRBJ1-5,CASSLFEAIDRNQPQHF
TRBV19,TRBJ2-3,CASSYGQTTDTQYF
TRBV9,TRBJ2-1,CASSVEQSFYNEQFF
TRBV5-8,TRBJ2-1,CASSLFGGDEQFF
TRBV10-3,TRBJ1-2,CAISDGTPFVGYTF
TRBV30,TRBJ1-6,CAWSEGTGDSPLHF
TRBV15,TRBJ2-5,CATSRAQSGFRQTQYF
TRBV6-6,TRBJ2-3,CASSWGGGTDTQYF
TRBV7-9,TRBJ2-4,CASSLVWGTPTAKNIQYF
TRBV9,TRBJ2-3,CASSVAGGTSGNPSTDTQYF
TRBV7-4,TRBJ1-6,CASRDAPGPLRSSYNSPLHF
TRBV4-2,TRBJ2-3,CASSPAERTDTQYF
TRBV2,TRBJ1-4,CASSEPVRVGEKLFF